The 18 T cell receptor beta chains given below trace back to one sample, sequenced in a study of spatial heterogeneity in lung cancer. Each CDR3 protein is one row after TCRdb ran MiXCR on the 5' RACE reads. Of tens of thousands of distinct CDR3 sequences listed, around 9.3% were seen once; the top ten hold approximately 2%. Time point: blood at routine non-recurrence follow-up after resection. The source material was PBMCs, sampled at follow-up. The receptors stem from a female donor with early-stage non-small cell lung cancer.

The chain carries TRBV30 and TRBJ1-1; D is ambiguous. Trimming stripped 5 bases from V and 1 base from J, with 2 bases between. This CDR3 region has 10 residues. Germline V gives CDR1 GTSNPN, CDR2 SVGIG (reference sequence). The CDR3 nucleotides are TGTGCCTGGGGGAACACTGAAGCTTTCTTT. As protein: CAWGNTEAFF. The full variable domain, rest sourced from reference TRBV30 and TRBJ1-1, is SQTIHQWPATLVQPVGSPLSLECTVEGTSNPNLYWYRQAAGRGLQLLFYSVGIGQISSEVPQNLSASRPQDRQFILSSKKLLLSDSGFYLCAWGNTEAFFGQGTRLTVV.

This clonotype came up many times. The chain joins TRBV20-1 to TRBJ2-1, with 8 bases aligning to TRBD1. The trim removed 4 bases at V and 8 bases at J, leaving 16 bases unmatched. CDR1 and CDR2 from the germline V gene are DFQATT and SNEGSKA (reference sequence). The CDR3 totals 16 residues. CDR3 sequence reads: CSATPDRVAESDEQFF. CDR3 DNA: TGCAGTGCTACCCCGGACAGGGTGGCCGAGTCGGATGAGCAGTTCTTC.

Sample share makes this clonotype medium-sized. V is TRBV28 and J is TRBJ2-7; the D gene is possibly TRBD2 (6 bases). Germline V gene lookup returns CDR1 MDHEN and CDR2 SYDVKM. This CDR3 is 16 amino acids long. V was clipped by 3 bases and J by 5 bases, with 20 bases between them. The CDR3 coding sequence is TGTGCCAGCAGTTTTTCGGGACTCCGGGCCGGAGACGAGCAGTACTTC. It encodes CASSFSGLRAGDEQYF.

This clonotype has a count of ten or more. Here the CDR3 DNA reads TGCGCCAGCAGCTTGACGACTAGCGGGTCCCTAGGAGAGCAGTTCTTC. This sequence encodes CASSLTTSGSLGEQFF. The V gene is TRBV5-1, the J gene TRBJ2-1; 10 bases match TRBD2. Trimming removed 1 base from V and 10 bases from J; junction bases left unmatched: 11. CDR3 size: 16 residues. In germline, CDR1 is SGHRS, CDR2 YFSETQ.

This clonotype was recorded at least ten times. The chain has TRBV18 and TRBJ2-1; D not certain. The length of the CDR3 is 13 residues. The germline V and J ends were trimmed by 2 bases and 7 bases, with 9 bases remaining between them. Germline V gene sequence: CDR1 KGHSH, CDR2 LQKENI. The CDR3: CASSPGPRNEQFF. DNA for the CDR3: TGTGCCAGCTCACCAGGGCCTAGGAATGAGCAGTTCTTC.

This clonotype was seen repeatedly, ten times or more. Here the CDR3 reads CASSTGHEEETQYF. In nucleotides, the CDR3 is TGTGCCAGCAGCACCGGACATGAGGAAGAGACCCAGTACTTC. The rearrangement uses TRBV11-2 and TRBJ2-5, with a tentative D call TRBD1 (5 bases). CDR3 length: 14 residues. The V end was cut by 5 bases, the J end by 3 bases, with 13 bases between. Germline CDR1 and CDR2: SGHAT and FQNNGV.

The genes are TRBV13 and TRBJ1-2; tentatively, D is TRBD1 (5 bases). Trimming shortened V by 5 bases and J by 5 bases, and 18 bases separated the two germline ends. The CDR3 contains 15 residues. Germline values: CDR1 PRHDT, CDR2 FYEKMQ (reference sequence). This CDR3 is CASSSAGTSIYGYTF. As DNA, the CDR3 is TGTGCCAGCAGCAGTGCCGGGACGTCAATTTATGGCTACACCTTC.

About this clonotype itself: Relative to the germline gene, one junction end is altered; a read error may explain this. The CDR3 spells CVSSSSRYNEQFF. In DNA form, the CDR3 reads TGTGTCAGCAGCTCTTCACGATACAATGAGCAGTTCTTC. The chain employs TRBV7-6 and TRBJ2-1; D ambiguous. The CDR3 runs 13 residues. Germline CDR1 is SGHVS and CDR2 is FNYEAQ.

This clonotype has at least ten counts. The J gene is TRBJ2-5, the V gene TRBV20-1; D is possibly TRBD1 (6 bases). Trimming left V 1 base short and J 5 bases short, with 11 bases between. The CDR3 sequence is 13 residues long. Germline V gene sequence: CDR1 DFQATT, CDR2 SNEGSKA (reference sequence). DNA for the CDR3: TGCAGTGCTAGAGCGTCAGGGGAGGAGACCCAGTACTTC. Encoded protein: CSARASGEETQYF.

This clonotype was detected ten times or more. V and J are TRBV7-9 and TRBJ2-2; a possible D gene is TRBD2 (5 bases). Germline CDR1 reads SEHNR; CDR2 reads FQNEAQ (reference sequence). The CDR3 has 14 residues. The V gene lost 3 bases and the J gene lost 4 bases, with 9 bases spanning the gap. CDR3 protein: CASSFTGSTGELFF. The CDR3 DNA follows: TGTGCCAGCAGCTTTACGGGGAGCACCGGGGAGCTGTTTTTT. The full variable domain, with the rest looked up from reference TRBV7-9 and TRBJ2-2, is DTGVSQNPRHKITKRGQNVTFRCDPISEHNRLYWYRQTLGQGPEFLTYFQNEAQLEKSRLLSDRFSAERPKGSFSTLEIQRTEQGDSAMYLCASSFTGSTGELFFGEGSRLTVL.

This clonotype was counted ten times or more. The V and J genes are TRBV3-1 and TRBJ2-1, with D possibly matching TRBD2 (6 bases). The germline CDR1 and CDR2 sequences are LGHDT and YNNKEL (reference sequence). The CDR3 extends over 16 amino acids. V shed 0 bases and J shed 8 bases, with 17 bases lying between them. The CDR3 spells CASSQDRRLVHDEQFF. CDR3 DNA: TGTGCCAGCAGCCAAGATCGCCGACTAGTGCACGATGAGCAGTTCTTC.

This clonotype has just a few counts. This chain uses TRBV11-2 with TRBJ2-1, with no clear D. V shed 7 bases and J shed 7 bases, with 8 bases lying between them. Germline V gives CDR1 SGHAT, CDR2 FQNNGV. The CDR3 covers 11 residues. The CDR3 DNA reads TGTGCCAGCACCAGGTGGAATGAGCAGTTCTTC. It codes for CASTRWNEQFF.

This clonotype was seen repeatedly, ten times or more. V gene TRBV30 combines with J gene TRBJ1-2; the match to TRBD1 covers 10 bases. There are 13 residues in the CDR3. Germline V gives CDR1 GTSNPN, CDR2 SVGIG (reference sequence). V lost 5 bases, J lost 7 bases, and 7 bases stayed unmatched. CDR3 protein: CAWAGTGVGGYTF. The CDR3 region has the DNA TGTGCCTGGGCCGGGACAGGGGTCGGTGGCTACACCTTC.

Concerning this clonotype itself: Since a much larger clone is just one base distant, this may be a read error. The CDR3 nucleotides are TGTGCCAACAGCCCCTTAGGAGAGACCCAGTACTTC. Translating gives CANSPLGETQYF. The chain links TRBV12-3 or TRBV12-4 to TRBJ2-5, with D hard to call. There are 12 residues in the CDR3. Trimming took 10 bases from V and 4 from J, leaving 13 bases between them.

The V and J genes are TRBV28 and TRBJ2-1; unclear D gene. Deletions cut 8 bases from V and 7 bases from J, with 18 bases between. The CDR3 contains 14 residues. Germline values: CDR1 MDHEN, CDR2 SYDVKM. In DNA form, the CDR3 reads TGTGCCAGCGGGTGGCGCCGCCCTCCTAATGAGCAGTTCTTC. Encoded protein: CASGWRRPPNEQFF. Filled out from reference TRBV28 and TRBJ2-1, the complete variable domain reads DVKVTQSSRYLVKRTGEKVFLECVQDMDHENMFWYRQDPGLGLRLIYFSYDVKMKEKGDIPEGYSVSREKKERFSLILESASTNQTSMYLCASGWRRPPNEQFFGPGTRLTVL.

At least ten counts were recorded for this clonotype. This chain joins TRBV20-1 and TRBJ2-3; no firm D call. Between the trimmed V and J ends, which lost 3 bases and 0 bases, there was a span of 4 bases. CDR1 DFQATT and CDR2 SNEGSKA come from the germline V gene (reference sequence). The CDR3 runs to 12 residues. The CDR3 protein is CSASRSTDTQYF. The CDR3 DNA reads as TGCAGTGCTAGCCGTAGCACAGATACGCAGTATTTT.

This clonotype was seen a single time. The rearrangement links TRBV29-1 to TRBJ2-3; D remains unclear. Per the germline V gene, CDR1 is SQVTM and CDR2 is ANQGSEA. The CDR3 is 14 amino acids. The germline V and J ends were trimmed by 5 bases and 1 base, with 13 bases remaining between them. The CDR3 loop is CSVNVQTGTDTQYF. CDR3 nucleotide sequence: TGCAGCGTTAATGTACAGACTGGCACAGATACGCAGTATTTT.

This clonotype was seen ten or more times. The rearrangement links TRBV5-1 to TRBJ1-6; 7 bases agree with TRBD1. The CDR3 sequence is 14 residues long. Trimming took 6 bases from V and 10 from J; bases not matched to a gene: 10. Germline V gene lookup returns CDR1 SGHRS and CDR2 YFSETQ. CDR3 coding DNA: TGCGCCAGCACCTTCGGACAGGTTCAGTCACCCCTCCACTTT. This gives the protein CASTFGQVQSPLHF.